These 26 T cell receptor beta chains came from one sample sequenced in a study of a mutant IDH1 vaccine in newly diagnosed glioma. The antigens these receptors bind are not known. Sequencing was performed with immunoSEQ multiplex PCR; in TCRdb, only in-frame clones are kept and a portion is missing. The sample yields about 32,000 clones, around 73% seen once. The time point: week 35, safety follow-up. All doses held 300 ug of mutant IDH1 20-mer peptide, with topical imiquimod. The source was PBMCs, collected from a glioma patient whose treatment included an IDH1 peptide vaccine. Receptors originate from a woman aged 40 to 50 with glioma.

The V gene is TRBV7-2, the J gene TRBJ2-5, with 10 bases lining up with TRBD2. V lost 5 bases to trimming and J lost 7 bases; unmatched junction nucleotides: 13. The CDR3 is 16 residues long. The germline CDR1 and CDR2 sequences are SGHTA and FQGNSA. CDR3 sequence reads: CASSQPSGGNSGTQYF. CDR3 nucleotides: TGTGCCAGCAGCCAGCCTAGCGGGGGAAATTCAGGGACCCAGTACTTC.

This clone turned up a few times. The chain combines TRBV10-1 with TRBJ1-1, with D uncertain. The germline CDR1 and CDR2 sequences are WNHNN and SYGVQD (reference sequence). Trimming took 3 bases from V and 0 from J, leaving 5 bases between them. There are 13 residues in the CDR3. This CDR3 is CASSDGVNTEAFF. CDR3 DNA: TGCGCCAGCAGTGATGGGGTGAACACTGAAGCTTTCTTT.

This CDR3 is CASSLDRSYEQYF. CDR3 coding DNA: TGTGCCAGCAGCTTAGACAGATCCTACGAGCAGTACTTC. The chain couples TRBV7-2 to TRBJ2-7; D is unclear. The CDR3 extends over 13 amino acids. Looked up from germline, CDR1 is SGHTA and CDR2 is FQGNSA. Deletions cut 1 base from V and 1 base from J, with 5 bases between.

This chain joins TRBV2 and TRBJ1-2; TRBD1 is a possible D gene (6 bases). V was trimmed by 0 bases and J by 4 bases, leaving 18 bases between them. Germline V CDR1 and CDR2: SNHLY, FYNNEI. This CDR3 region has 17 residues. CDR3 amino acids: CASSEALRTGQSYGYTF. The CDR3 DNA reads TGTGCCAGCAGTGAAGCGCTTCGAACAGGGCAGAGCTATGGCTACACCTTC.

This clone was found a few times. The CDR3, as DNA: TGTGCCAGTAGTCCTGGTAGGACGGTTACATGGAATCAGCCCCAGCATTTT. Amino acids: CASSPGRTVTWNQPQHF. The rearrangement uses TRBV19 and TRBJ1-5; the D is unclear. V was trimmed by 5 bases and J by 4 bases, leaving 21 bases between them. This CDR3 is built from 17 residues. In germline, CDR1 is LNHDA, CDR2 SQIVND (reference sequence). The full variable domain, with the rest looked up from reference TRBV19 and TRBJ1-5, is DGGITQSPKYLFRKEGQNVTLSCEQNLNHDAMYWYRQDPGQGLRLIYYSQIVNDFQKGDIAEGYSVSREKKESFPLTVTSAQKNPTAFYLCASSPGRTVTWNQPQHFGDGTRLSIL.

This clone was seen a handful of times. V is TRBV29-1 and J is TRBJ1-4; no clear D. Looked up from germline, CDR1 is SQVTM and CDR2 is ANQGSEA. V lost 5 bases to trimming and J lost 8 bases, with 9 bases between them. This CDR3 has 11 amino acids. CDR3: CSVRVGEKLFF. CDR3 sequence (DNA): TGCAGCGTTAGGGTTGGGGAAAAACTGTTTTTT.

The V gene is TRBV27, the J gene TRBJ2-1, with TRBD1 matching over 10 bases. Germline V gene lookup returns CDR1 MNHEY and CDR2 SMNVEV (reference sequence). V lost 5 bases and J lost 3; bases outside the gene matches: 4. This CDR3 is built from 15 residues. CDR3 protein: CASSPRTGGYNEQFF. For the CDR3, the DNA is TGTGCCAGCAGTCCCCGGACAGGGGGCTACAATGAGCAGTTCTTC.

The chain joins TRBV19 to TRBJ1-2; 12 bases fit TRBD1. The CDR3 spans 18 residues. V dropped 4 bases and J dropped 7; count of bases not matched to a gene: 16. Germline assignment: CDR1 LNHDA and CDR2 SQIVND (reference sequence). This CDR3 reads CASSTHPGQGARAAGYTF. The DNA of the CDR3 is TGTGCCAGTAGTACACACCCGGGACAGGGGGCGCGAGCTGCTGGCTACACCTTC.

J is TRBJ1-2 and V is TRBV27; D is undetermined. Germline CDR1 reads MNHEY; CDR2 reads SMNVEV (reference sequence). The V and J ends lost 0 bases and 6 bases respectively, with 11 bases between them. This CDR3 region has 14 residues. The CDR3 region is CASSLSKPEDGYTF. The DNA for the CDR3 is TGTGCCAGCAGTTTATCGAAGCCAGAGGATGGCTACACCTTC.

This clone was seen more than once but under ten times. The chain employs TRBV7-2 and TRBJ1-5, with D tentatively TRBD1 (6 bases). The CDR3 is made up of 13 amino acids. V was trimmed by 5 bases and J by 6 bases, leaving 11 bases between them. CDR1 is SGHTA and CDR2 is FQGNSA in the germline V gene. For the CDR3, the DNA is TGTGCCAGCAGCCAACAGGGAGGTCAGCCCCAGCATTTT. Its translation is CASSQQGGQPQHF.

CDR3 in DNA: TGCGCCAGCAGCCTAGGGACAGGGTACGGAAAACTGTTTTTT. Protein product: CASSLGTGYGKLFF. This chain links TRBV5-1 with TRBJ1-4; 9 positions match TRBD1. The V and J ends lost 4 bases and 10 bases, in that order; junction bases with no gene match: 8. CDR1 SGHRS and CDR2 YFSETQ come from the germline V gene. The CDR3 is made up of 14 amino acids.

This clone appeared a single time. The rearrangement links TRBV6-5 to TRBJ1-5; no clear D. The germline V and J ends were trimmed by 6 bases and 4 bases, with 10 bases remaining between them. This CDR3 comprises 13 residues. Germline CDR1 is MNHEY and CDR2 is SVGAGI. Here the CDR3 DNA reads TGTGCCAGCAGAGGCGGGAAAAATCAGCCCCAGCATTTT. This codes for CASRGGKNQPQHF.

The V call is TRBV5-1, the J call TRBJ2-2, with 10 bases fitting TRBD1. V dropped 7 bases and J dropped 7; count of bases not matched to a gene: 4. CDR1 is SGHRS and CDR2 is YFSETQ in the germline V gene. This CDR3 contains 13 residues. The CDR3 DNA sequence: TGCGCCAGCTGGGACAGGGGCATCGGGGAGCTGTTTTTT. Residues: CASWDRGIGELFF.

The chain recombines TRBV5-1 with TRBJ1-1; D is undetermined. The V gene lost 1 base and the J gene lost 2 bases, with 6 bases spanning the gap. CDR1 is SGHRS and CDR2 is YFSETQ in the germline V gene. The CDR3 sequence is 13 residues long. The CDR3 loop reads CASSLNQNTEAFF. The CDR3 DNA sequence: TGCGCCAGCAGCTTGAACCAAAACACTGAAGCTTTCTTT.

The chain has TRBV5-8 and TRBJ2-5; D call uncertain. This CDR3 region has 12 residues. Looked up from germline, CDR1 is SGHTS and CDR2 is YDEGEE. V dropped 0 bases and J dropped 5 bases, with 5 bases sitting between them. The chain's CDR3 is CASSLAWETQYF. The CDR3 nucleotides read TGTGCCAGCAGCTTGGCTTGGGAGACCCAGTACTTC.

J is TRBJ2-7 and V is TRBV7-9, with TRBD1 matching 7 bases. Trimming at V came to 0 bases and at J to 0 bases, leaving 5 bases not matched to a gene. Germline CDR1 reads SEHNR; CDR2 reads FQNEAQ (reference sequence). The CDR3 is 16 residues long. CDR3 sequence reads: CASSLARGQSSYEQYF. The CDR3 region has the DNA TGTGCCAGCAGCTTAGCAAGGGGGCAGAGCTCCTACGAGCAGTACTTC.

V usage is TRBV5-1 and J usage is TRBJ1-3; 9 bases agree with TRBD1. CDR1 is SGHRS and CDR2 is YFSETQ in the germline V gene. There are 14 residues in the CDR3. Trimming cost V 3 bases and J 4 bases; bases outside gene matches: 2. CDR3 sequence: CASSWGQGGNTIYF. CDR3 DNA sequence: TGCGCCAGCAGCTGGGGACAGGGAGGAAACACCATATATTTT.

This chain connects TRBV5-4 to TRBJ1-1; TRBD1 agrees at 7 bases. Germline V gene sequence: CDR1 SGHNT, CDR2 YYREEE (reference sequence). Unmatched junction bases numbered 10, after V lost 0 bases and J lost 5 bases. The CDR3 is 16 amino acids. Here the CDR3 DNA reads TGTGCCAGCAGCTTGGTAGGGGGCGCACCCGGGACTGAAGCTTTCTTT. Protein product: CASSLVGGAPGTEAFF. The entire variable domain, with the rest obtained from reference TRBV5-4 and TRBJ1-1, is as follows: ETGVTQSPTHLIKTRGQQVTLRCSSQSGHNTVSWYQQALGQGPQFIFQYYREEENGRGNFPPRFSGLQFPNYSSELNVNALELDDSALYLCASSLVGGAPGTEAFFGQGTRLTVV.

The chain links TRBV11-3 to TRBJ2-5, with 10 nucleotides matching TRBD2. Germline assignment: CDR1 SGHNT and CDR2 YENEEA. Unmatched junction bases numbered 11, after V lost 5 bases and J lost 5 bases. The CDR3 has 16 residues. The CDR3 bases are TGTGCCAGCAGCCCTAGCCGGACTAGCGGATGGGAGACCCAGTACTTC. Encoded protein: CASSPSRTSGWETQYF.

The CDR3 here is CASKFSGANVLTF. CDR3 sequence (DNA): TGTGCCAGTAAGTTCTCTGGGGCCAACGTCCTGACTTTC. The genes are TRBV6-5 and TRBJ2-6, with D hard to call. Germline V gene data show CDR1 as MNHEY and CDR2 as SVGAGI. Trimming shortened V by 9 bases and J by 0 bases, and 6 bases separated the two germline ends. CDR3 size: 13 residues.

V and J are TRBV7-2 and TRBJ2-4, with D hard to call. CDR1 is SGHTA and CDR2 is FQGNSA in the germline V gene. The V gene lost 2 bases and the J gene lost 1 base, with 15 bases spanning the gap. The CDR3 is made up of 17 amino acids. CDR3 bases: TGTGCCAGCAGCTTAAGGGTTTCGGCCTTGGCCAAAAACATTCAGTACTTC. As protein: CASSLRVSALAKNIQYF.

This clone was recorded only once. The chain combines TRBV29-1 with TRBJ2-1; 10 bases line up with TRBD2. CDR3 length: 13 amino acids. Germline V gene lookup returns CDR1 SQVTM and CDR2 ANQGSEA. The J segment lost 6 bases and the V segment lost 4 bases, leaving 3 bases of the junction unmatched. The CDR3: CSVVAGGLNEQFF. The DNA for the CDR3 is TGCAGCGTTGTAGCGGGGGGTCTCAATGAGCAGTTCTTC.

The gene calls are TRBV5-1 and TRBJ2-7, with TRBD1 as a possible D gene (5 bases). The CDR3 is 15 residues long. CDR1 is SGHRS, CDR2 YFSETQ, per germline. V dropped 4 bases and J dropped 0 bases, with 14 bases sitting between them. The DNA for the CDR3 is TGCGCCAGCAGCCCCTCGACAGTCGCCTCCTACGAGCAGTACTTC. As protein: CASSPSTVASYEQYF.

J is TRBJ1-1 and V is TRBV9; maybe TRBD1 (6 bases). CDR3 length equals 14 residues. Germline V gene lookup returns CDR1 SGDLS and CDR2 YYNGEE. V was pared by 3 bases and J by 0 bases, with 9 bases between. The CDR3 sequence: CASSGGTMNTEAFF. In DNA, the CDR3 is TGTGCCAGCAGCGGCGGGACAATGAACACTGAAGCTTTCTTT.

The sample holds a few counts of this clone. V and J are TRBV11-2 and TRBJ2-2, with 11 bases matching TRBD2. Germline V lookup: CDR1 SGHAT, CDR2 FQNNGV. CDR3 size: 18 residues. V was clipped by 1 base and J by 7 bases; unmatched bases: 11. DNA for the CDR3: TGTGCCAGCAGCTTAGGCTTAATAGCGGGGGGGCCTGACGGGGAGCTGTTTTTT. Protein product: CASSLGLIAGGPDGELFF.

The V call is TRBV9, the J call TRBJ1-5; the D is unclear. Germline loops: CDR1 SGDLS, CDR2 YYNGEE. The CDR3 is 13 amino acids. Trimming pared 0 bases from V and 3 bases from J, leaving 4 bases between. DNA of the CDR3: TGTGCCAGCAGCGTAGGTCTCAATCAGCCCCAGCATTTT. Amino acids: CASSVGLNQPQHF.